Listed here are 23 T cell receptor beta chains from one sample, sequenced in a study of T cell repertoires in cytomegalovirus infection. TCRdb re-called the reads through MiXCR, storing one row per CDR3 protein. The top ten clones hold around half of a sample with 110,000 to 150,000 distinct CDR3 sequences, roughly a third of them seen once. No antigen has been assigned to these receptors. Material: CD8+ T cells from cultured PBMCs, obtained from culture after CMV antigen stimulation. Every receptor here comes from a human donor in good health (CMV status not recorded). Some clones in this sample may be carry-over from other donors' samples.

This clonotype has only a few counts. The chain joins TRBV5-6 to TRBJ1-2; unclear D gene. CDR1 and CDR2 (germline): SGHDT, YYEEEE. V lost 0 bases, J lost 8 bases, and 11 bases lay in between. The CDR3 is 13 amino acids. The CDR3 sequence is CASSLAGPTGYTF. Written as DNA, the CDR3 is TGTGCCAGCAGCTTGGCCGGCCCGACGGGCTACACCTTC.

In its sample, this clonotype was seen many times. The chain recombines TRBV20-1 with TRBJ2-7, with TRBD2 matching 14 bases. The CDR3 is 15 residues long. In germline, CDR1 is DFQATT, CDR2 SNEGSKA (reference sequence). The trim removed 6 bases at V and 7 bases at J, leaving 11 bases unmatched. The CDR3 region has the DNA TGCAGTGCCGACAGATGGACTAGCGGGGGGTGGGAGCAGTACTTC. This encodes CSADRWTSGGWEQYF.

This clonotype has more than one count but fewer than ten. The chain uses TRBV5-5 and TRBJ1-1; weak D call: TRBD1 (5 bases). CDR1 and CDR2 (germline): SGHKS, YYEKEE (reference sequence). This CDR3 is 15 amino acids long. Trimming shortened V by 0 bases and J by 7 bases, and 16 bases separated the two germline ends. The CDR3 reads CASSLGVRGADEAFF. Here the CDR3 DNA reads TGTGCCAGCAGCTTGGGGGTGCGTGGGGCGGATGAAGCTTTCTTT.

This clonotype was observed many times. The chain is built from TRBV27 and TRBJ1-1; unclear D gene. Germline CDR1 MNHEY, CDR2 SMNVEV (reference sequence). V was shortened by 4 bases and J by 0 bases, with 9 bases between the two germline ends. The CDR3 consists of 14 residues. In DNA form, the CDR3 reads TGTGCCAGCAGTTCCCATCTCTTGAACACTGAAGCTTTCTTT. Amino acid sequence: CASSSHLLNTEAFF.

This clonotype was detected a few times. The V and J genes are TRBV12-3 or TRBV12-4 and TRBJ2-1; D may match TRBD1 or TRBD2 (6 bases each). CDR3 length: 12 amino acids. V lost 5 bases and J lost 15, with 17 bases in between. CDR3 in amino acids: CASSRRGPNRFF. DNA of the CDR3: TGTGCCAGCAGTCGCCGGGGGCCAAATAGGTTCTTC.

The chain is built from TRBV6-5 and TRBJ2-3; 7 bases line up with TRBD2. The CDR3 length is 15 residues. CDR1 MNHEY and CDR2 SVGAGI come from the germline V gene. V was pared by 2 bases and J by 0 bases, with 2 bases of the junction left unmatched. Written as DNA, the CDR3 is TGTGCCAGCAGTTACGGCGGGGGTAGCACAGATACGCAGTATTTT. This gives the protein CASSYGGGSTDTQYF.

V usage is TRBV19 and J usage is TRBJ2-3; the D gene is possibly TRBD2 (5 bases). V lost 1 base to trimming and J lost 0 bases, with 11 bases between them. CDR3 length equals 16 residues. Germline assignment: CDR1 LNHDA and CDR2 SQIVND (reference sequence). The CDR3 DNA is TGTGCCAGTAGTATAGGGACGGGAATTAGCACAGATACGCAGTATTTT. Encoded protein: CASSIGTGISTDTQYF.

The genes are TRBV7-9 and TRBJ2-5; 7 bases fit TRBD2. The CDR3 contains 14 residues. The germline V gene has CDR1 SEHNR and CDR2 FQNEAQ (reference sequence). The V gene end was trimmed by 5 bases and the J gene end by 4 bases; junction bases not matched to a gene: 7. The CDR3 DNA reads TGTGCCAGCAGCGCCTGGGGGGGTGTAGAGACCCAGTACTTC. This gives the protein CASSAWGGVETQYF.

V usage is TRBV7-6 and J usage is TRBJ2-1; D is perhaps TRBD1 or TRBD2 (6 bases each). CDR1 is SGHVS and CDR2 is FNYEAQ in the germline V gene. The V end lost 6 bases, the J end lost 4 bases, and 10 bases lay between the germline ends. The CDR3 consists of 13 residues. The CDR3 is CASRRGGYNEQFF. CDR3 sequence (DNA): TGTGCCAGCAGGCGAGGGGGGTACAATGAGCAGTTCTTC.

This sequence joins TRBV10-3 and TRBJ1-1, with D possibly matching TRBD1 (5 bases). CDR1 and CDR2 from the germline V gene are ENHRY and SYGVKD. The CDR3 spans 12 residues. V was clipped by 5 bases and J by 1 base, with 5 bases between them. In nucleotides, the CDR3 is TGTGCCATCAGTACAGGGAACACTGAAGCTTTCTTT. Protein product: CAISTGNTEAFF.

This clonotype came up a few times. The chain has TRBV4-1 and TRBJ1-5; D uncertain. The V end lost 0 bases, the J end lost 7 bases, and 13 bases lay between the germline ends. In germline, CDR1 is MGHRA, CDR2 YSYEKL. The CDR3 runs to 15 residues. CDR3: CASSQDAVFRQPQHF. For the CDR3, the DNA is TGCGCCAGCAGCCAAGATGCAGTTTTTCGACAGCCCCAGCATTTT.

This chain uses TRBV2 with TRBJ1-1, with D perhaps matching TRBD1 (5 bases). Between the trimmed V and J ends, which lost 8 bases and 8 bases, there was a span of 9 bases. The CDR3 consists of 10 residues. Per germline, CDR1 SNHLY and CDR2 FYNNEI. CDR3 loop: CASYGAEAFF. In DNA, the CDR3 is TGTGCCAGCTATGGGGCCGAAGCTTTCTTT.

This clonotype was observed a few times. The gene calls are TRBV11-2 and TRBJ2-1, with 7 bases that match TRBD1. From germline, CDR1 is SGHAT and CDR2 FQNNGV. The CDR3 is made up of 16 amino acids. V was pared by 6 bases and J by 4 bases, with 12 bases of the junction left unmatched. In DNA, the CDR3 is TGTGCCAGCAGGCCGACCGGGACAGCCACATACAATGAGCAGTTCTTC. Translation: CASRPTGTATYNEQFF.

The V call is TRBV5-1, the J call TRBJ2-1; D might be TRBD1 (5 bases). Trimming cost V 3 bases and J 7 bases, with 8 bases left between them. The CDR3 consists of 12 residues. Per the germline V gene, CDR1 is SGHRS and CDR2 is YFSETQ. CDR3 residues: CASSWQGNEQFF. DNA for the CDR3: TGCGCCAGCAGCTGGCAGGGTAATGAGCAGTTCTTC. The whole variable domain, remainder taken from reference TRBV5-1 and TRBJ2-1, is KAGVTQTPRYLIKTRGQQVTLSCSPISGHRSVSWYQQTPGQGLQFLFEYFSETQRNKGNFPGRFSGRQFSNSRSEMNVSTLELGDSALYLCASSWQGNEQFFGPGTRLTVL.

CDR3 DNA sequence: TGTGCCAGCAGTGGGGGACTAGCGGGGAGGCACAATGAGCAGTTCTTC. It encodes CASSGGLAGRHNEQFF. J is TRBJ2-1 and V is TRBV2; TRBD2 agrees at 13 bases. The CDR3 is 16 amino acids. With 4 bases clipped from V and 5 bases from J, the junction kept 5 bases outside the gene matches. CDR1 and CDR2 from the germline V gene are SNHLY and FYNNEI.

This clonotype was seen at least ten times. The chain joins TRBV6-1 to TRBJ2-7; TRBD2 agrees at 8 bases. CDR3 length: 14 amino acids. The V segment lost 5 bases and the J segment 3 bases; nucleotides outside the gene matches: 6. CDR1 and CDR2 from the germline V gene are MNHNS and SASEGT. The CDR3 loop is CASSPGRGDYEQYF. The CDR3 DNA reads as TGTGCCAGCAGTCCCGGGCGGGGGGACTACGAGCAGTACTTC.

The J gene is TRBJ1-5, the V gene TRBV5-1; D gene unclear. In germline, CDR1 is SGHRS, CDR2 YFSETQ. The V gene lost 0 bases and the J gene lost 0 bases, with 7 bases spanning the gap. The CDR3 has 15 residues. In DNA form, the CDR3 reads TGCGCCAGCAGCTTGGGTCCTGATAGCAATCAGCCCCAGCATTTT. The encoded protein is CASSLGPDSNQPQHF.

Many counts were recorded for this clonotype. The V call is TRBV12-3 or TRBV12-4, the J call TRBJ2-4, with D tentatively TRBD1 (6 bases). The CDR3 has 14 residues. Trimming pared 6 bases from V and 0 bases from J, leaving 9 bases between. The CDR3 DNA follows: TGTGCCAGCAGGGGGGCCGTAGCCAAAAACATTCAGTACTTC. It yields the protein CASRGAVAKNIQYF.

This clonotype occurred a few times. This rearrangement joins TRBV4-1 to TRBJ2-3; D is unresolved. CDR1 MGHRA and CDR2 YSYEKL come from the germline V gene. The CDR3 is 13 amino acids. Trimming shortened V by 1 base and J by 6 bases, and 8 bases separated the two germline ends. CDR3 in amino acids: CASSQAKWDTQYF. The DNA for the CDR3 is TGCGCCAGCAGCCAAGCGAAATGGGATACGCAGTATTTT.

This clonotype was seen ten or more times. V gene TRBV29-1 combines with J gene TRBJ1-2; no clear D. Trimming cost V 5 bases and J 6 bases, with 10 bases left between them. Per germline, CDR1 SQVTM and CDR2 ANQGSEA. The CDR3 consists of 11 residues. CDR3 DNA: TGCAGCGTTCTAGTACTGGATGGCTACACCTTC. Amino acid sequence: CSVLVLDGYTF.

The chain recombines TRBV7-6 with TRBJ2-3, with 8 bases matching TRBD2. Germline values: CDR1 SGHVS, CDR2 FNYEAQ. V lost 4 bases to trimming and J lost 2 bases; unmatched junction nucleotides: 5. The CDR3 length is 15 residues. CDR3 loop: CASSSKRGLTDTQYF. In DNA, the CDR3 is TGTGCCAGCAGCTCAAAGCGGGGGCTCACAGATACGCAGTATTTT.

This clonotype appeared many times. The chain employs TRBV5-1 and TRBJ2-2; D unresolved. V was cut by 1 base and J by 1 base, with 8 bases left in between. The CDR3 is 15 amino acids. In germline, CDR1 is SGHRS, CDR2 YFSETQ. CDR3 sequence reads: CASSLPGVNTGELFF. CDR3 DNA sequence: TGCGCCAGCAGCTTGCCAGGCGTGAACACCGGGGAGCTGTTTTTT.

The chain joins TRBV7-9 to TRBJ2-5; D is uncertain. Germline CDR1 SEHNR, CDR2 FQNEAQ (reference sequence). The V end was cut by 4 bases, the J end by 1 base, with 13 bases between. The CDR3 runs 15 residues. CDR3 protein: CASSSSGWGQETQYF. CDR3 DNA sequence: TGTGCCAGCAGCTCCTCCGGGTGGGGCCAAGAGACCCAGTACTTC.